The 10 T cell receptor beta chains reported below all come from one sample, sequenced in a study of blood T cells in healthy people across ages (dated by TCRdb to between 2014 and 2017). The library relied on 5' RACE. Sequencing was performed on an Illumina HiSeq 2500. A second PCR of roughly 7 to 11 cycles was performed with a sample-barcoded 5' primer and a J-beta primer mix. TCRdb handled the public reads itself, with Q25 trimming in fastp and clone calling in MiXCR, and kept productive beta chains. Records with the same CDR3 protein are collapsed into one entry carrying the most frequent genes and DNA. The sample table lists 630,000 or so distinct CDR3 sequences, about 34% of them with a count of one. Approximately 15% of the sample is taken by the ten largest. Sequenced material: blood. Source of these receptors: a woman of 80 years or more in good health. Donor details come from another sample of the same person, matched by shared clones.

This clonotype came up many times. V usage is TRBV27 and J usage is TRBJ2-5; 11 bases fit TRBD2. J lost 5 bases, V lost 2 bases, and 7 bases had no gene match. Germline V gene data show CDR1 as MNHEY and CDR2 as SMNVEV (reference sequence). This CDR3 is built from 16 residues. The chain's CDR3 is CASSLLTSGGLETQYF. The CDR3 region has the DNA TGTGCCAGCAGTTTACTCACTAGCGGGGGATTGGAGACCCAGTACTTC.

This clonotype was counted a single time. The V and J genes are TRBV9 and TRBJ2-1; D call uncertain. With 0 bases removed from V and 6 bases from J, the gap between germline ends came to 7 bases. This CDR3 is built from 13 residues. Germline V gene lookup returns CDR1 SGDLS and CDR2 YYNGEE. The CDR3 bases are TGTGCCAGCAGCGTAGGACACTTCAATGAGCAGTTCTTC. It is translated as CASSVGHFNEQFF.

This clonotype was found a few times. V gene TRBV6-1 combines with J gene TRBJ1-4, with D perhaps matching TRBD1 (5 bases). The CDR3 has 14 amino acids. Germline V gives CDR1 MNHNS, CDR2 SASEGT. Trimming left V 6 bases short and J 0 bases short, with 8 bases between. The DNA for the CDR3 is TGTGCCAGCAGAACAGGCTCAACTAATGAAAAACTGTTTTTT. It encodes CASRTGSTNEKLFF.

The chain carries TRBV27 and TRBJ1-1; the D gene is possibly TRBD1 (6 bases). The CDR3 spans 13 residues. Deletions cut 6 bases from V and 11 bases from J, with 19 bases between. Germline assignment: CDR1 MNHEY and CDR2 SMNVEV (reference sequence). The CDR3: CASSATGPVGAFF. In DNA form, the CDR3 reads TGTGCCAGCAGCGCTACAGGGCCGGTGGGTGCTTTCTTT.

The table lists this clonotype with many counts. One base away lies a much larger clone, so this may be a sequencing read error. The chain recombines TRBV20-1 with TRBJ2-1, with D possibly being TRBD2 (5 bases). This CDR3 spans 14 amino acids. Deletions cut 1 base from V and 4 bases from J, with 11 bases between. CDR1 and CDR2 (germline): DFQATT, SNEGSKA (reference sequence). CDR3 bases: TGCAGTGCTAGAGGGCCCACTAGGTACAATGAGCAGTTCTTC. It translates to CSARGPTRYNEQFF.

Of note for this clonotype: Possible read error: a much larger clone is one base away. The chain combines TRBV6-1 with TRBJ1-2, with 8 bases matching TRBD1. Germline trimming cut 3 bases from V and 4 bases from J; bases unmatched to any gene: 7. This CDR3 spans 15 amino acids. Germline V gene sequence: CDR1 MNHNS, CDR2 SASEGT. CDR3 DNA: TGTGCCAGCAGTGAGTGGCCAGGGGGCGGCTATGGCTACACCTTC. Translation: CASSEWPGGGYGYTF.

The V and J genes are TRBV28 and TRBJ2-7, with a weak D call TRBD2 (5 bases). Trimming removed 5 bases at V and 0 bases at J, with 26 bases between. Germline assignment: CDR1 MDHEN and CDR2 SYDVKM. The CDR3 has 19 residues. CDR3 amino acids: CASSPSGISIRSSSYEQYF. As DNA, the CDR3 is TGTGCCAGCAGTCCATCCGGGATATCCATTAGATCAAGCTCCTACGAGCAGTACTTC.

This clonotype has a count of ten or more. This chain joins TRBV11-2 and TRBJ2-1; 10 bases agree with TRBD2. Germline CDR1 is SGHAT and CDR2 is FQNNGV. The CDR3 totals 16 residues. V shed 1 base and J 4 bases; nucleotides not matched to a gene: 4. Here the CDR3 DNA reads TGTGCCAGCAGCTTAGGTAGCGGGGGGCCTTACAATGAGCAGTTCTTC. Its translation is CASSLGSGGPYNEQFF.

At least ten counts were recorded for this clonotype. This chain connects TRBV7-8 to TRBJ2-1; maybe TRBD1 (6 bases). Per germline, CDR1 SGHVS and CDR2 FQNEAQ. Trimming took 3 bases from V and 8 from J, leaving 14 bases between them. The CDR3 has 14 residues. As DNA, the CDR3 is TGTGCCAGCAGCTTTCCCAGGGGCAGCGATGAGCAGTTCTTC. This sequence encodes CASSFPRGSDEQFF. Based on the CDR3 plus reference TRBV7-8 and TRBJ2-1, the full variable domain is GAGVSQSPRYKVAKRGQDVALRCDPISGHVSLFWYQQALGQGPEFLTYFQNEAQLDKSGLPSDRFFAERPEGSVSTLKIQRTQQEDSAVYLCASSFPRGSDEQFFGPGTRLTVL.

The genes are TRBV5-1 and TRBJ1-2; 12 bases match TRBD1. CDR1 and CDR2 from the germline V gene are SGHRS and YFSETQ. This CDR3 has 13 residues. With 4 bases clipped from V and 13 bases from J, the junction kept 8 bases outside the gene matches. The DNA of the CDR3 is TGCGCCAGCAGCCCCGGGGGACAGGGGGCGGGCACCTTC. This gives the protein CASSPGGQGAGTF.